This record concerns one T cell receptor beta chain sequence. Amplification used 60 Vbeta primers and 13 Jbeta primers. Assay: immunoSEQ multiplex PCR; the TCRdb copy retains only in-frame clones and omits some. Of 150,000 to 200,000 clones detected, 87% appear once; the ten largest clones hold around 0.93%. This CDR3 comprises 14 residues. Trimming at V came to 5 bases and at J to 9 bases, leaving 8 bases not matched to a gene. Germline V CDR1 and CDR2: SGHTA, FQGNSA. The source of the sample is a study of cytomegalovirus exposure and HLA in healthy donors. The chain recombines TRBV7-2 with TRBJ2-4, with 9 positions matching TRBD1. Input material: PBMCs. The sequence was collected from a woman aged 25 to 39 in good health and CMV-seronegative. The CDR3 sequence is CASSTRQGESIQYF. Written as DNA, the CDR3 is TGTGCCAGCAGCACGCGACAGGGGGAGAGCATTCAGTACTTC.